The clone carrying this TCR beta chain was seen a handful of times. RNA transcripts served as template for amplifying TCR beta CDR3 sequences. A first-round RT-PCR used HTBI primers, followed by a second-round multiplex PCR. One entry per CDR3 protein, called by TCRdb with MiXCR from the multiplex PCR reads. The sample holds about 600,000 distinct CDR3 sequences, roughly 39% seen once. This specimen belongs to a study of Graves' ophthalmopathy and Graves' hyperthyroidism. V was trimmed by 5 bases and J by 4 bases, leaving 26 bases between them. The germline V gene encodes CDR1 SGHTA and CDR2 FQGNSA. The CDR3 covers 18 residues.

Sequencing input: peripheral blood or thyroid tissue (not recorded which). V gene TRBV7-2 combines with J gene TRBJ1-2; D is perhaps TRBD1 (6 bases). The origin of this receptor is an adult man with Graves' hyperthyroidism. The CDR3 nucleotides read TGTGCCAGCAGCGTCGGGGGGGGGCATATAACCCCGACCTATGGCTACACCTTC. This codes for CASSVGGGHITPTYGYTF.